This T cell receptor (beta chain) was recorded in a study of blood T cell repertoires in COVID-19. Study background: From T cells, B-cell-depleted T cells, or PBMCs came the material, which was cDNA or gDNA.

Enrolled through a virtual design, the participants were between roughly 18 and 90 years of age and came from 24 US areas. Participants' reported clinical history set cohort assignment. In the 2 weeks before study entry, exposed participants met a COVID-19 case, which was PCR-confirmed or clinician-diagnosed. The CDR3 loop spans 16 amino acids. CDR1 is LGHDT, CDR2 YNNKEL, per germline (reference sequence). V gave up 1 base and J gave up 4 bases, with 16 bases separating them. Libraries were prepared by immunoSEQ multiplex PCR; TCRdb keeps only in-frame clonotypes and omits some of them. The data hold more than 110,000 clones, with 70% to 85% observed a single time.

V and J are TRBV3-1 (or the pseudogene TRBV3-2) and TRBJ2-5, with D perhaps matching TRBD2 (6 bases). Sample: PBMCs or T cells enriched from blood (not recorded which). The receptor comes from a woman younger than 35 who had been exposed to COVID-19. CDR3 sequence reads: CASSQGMRRELETQYF. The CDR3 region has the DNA TGTGCCAGCAGCCAAGGCATGAGGAGGGAACTAGAGACCCAGTACTTC.